This entry lists 20 T cell receptor beta chains sequenced from one sample in a study of blood T cell repertoires in COVID-19. Using immunoSEQ multiplex PCR, the repertoire was profiled, and TCRdb retains in-frame clones only, with some absent. The sample holds roughly 230,000 clones, roughly 80% seen once. Sequencing used peripheral blood. Source of these receptors: a woman older than 75 with acute or convalescent COVID-19.

The sample holds a few counts of this clone. The chain carries TRBV14 and TRBJ1-2; 7 nucleotides line up with TRBD1. Per germline, CDR1 SGHDN and CDR2 FVKESK. The CDR3 loop spans 13 amino acids. The V and J ends lost 5 bases and 8 bases, in that order; junction bases with no gene match: 8. Here the CDR3 DNA reads TGTGCCAGCAGCTCGACAGGGTATAGCGGCTACACCTTC. The encoded protein is CASSSTGYSGYTF.

The chain carries TRBV30 and TRBJ1-2, with D unresolved. The CDR3 spans 13 residues. Per the germline V gene, CDR1 is GTSNPN and CDR2 is SVGIG (reference sequence). Trimming stripped 0 bases from V and 7 bases from J, with 12 bases between. CDR3: CAWSVPGIRGYTF. As DNA, the CDR3 is TGTGCCTGGAGTGTACCGGGGATTCGTGGCTACACCTTC.

The gene calls are TRBV12-3 or TRBV12-4 and TRBJ2-7; 12 bases align to TRBD2. With 6 bases clipped from V and 6 bases from J, the junction kept 3 bases outside the gene matches. There are 13 residues in the CDR3. CDR3 sequence: CASRLAGGREQYF. The CDR3 DNA sequence: TGTGCCAGCAGGCTAGCGGGAGGGCGCGAGCAGTACTTC.

V gene TRBV5-4 combines with J gene TRBJ2-3, with 16 positions matching TRBD2. The V and J ends lost 4 bases and 5 bases, in that order; junction bases with no gene match: 4. The CDR3 has 16 amino acids. Germline V gene lookup returns CDR1 SGHNT and CDR2 YYREEE (reference sequence). The CDR3: CASSGGLAGGEDTQYF. The CDR3 DNA reads as TGTGCCAGCAGCGGGGGACTAGCGGGAGGGGAAGATACGCAGTATTTT.

CDR3 region: CASSEQTGDEGGYTF. The CDR3 nucleotides are TGTGCCAGCAGTGAGCAGACAGGGGATGAGGGTGGCTACACCTTC. The chain carries TRBV2 and TRBJ1-2, with 8 bases aligning to TRBD1. The CDR3 contains 15 residues. The V and J ends lost 3 bases and 7 bases, in that order; junction bases with no gene match: 10. Germline V gene data show CDR1 as SNHLY and CDR2 as FYNNEI. Looking up the rest from reference TRBV2 and TRBJ1-2 gives the full variable domain: EPEVTQTPSHQVTQMGQEVILRCVPISNHLYFYWYRQILGQKVEFLVSFYNNEISEKSEIFDDQFSVERPDGSNFTLKIRSTKLEDSAMYFCASSEQTGDEGGYTFGSGTRLTVV.

The rearrangement joins TRBV19 to TRBJ2-3, with 12 bases that match TRBD2. CDR3 size: 15 residues. Germline-derived CDR1 and CDR2 are LNHDA and SQIVND (reference sequence). V was clipped by 6 bases and J by 4 bases; unmatched bases: 5. CDR3 protein: CASSTSGGLADTQYF. DNA for the CDR3: TGTGCCAGTAGCACTAGCGGGGGGTTGGCAGATACGCAGTATTTT.

This clone was found a few times. J is TRBJ2-5 and V is TRBV11-2, with D possibly TRBD1 on 5 matching bases. The germline V and J ends were trimmed by 0 bases and 9 bases, with 11 bases remaining between them. Germline CDR1 and CDR2: SGHAT and FQNNGV. This CDR3 contains 13 residues. The CDR3 DNA is TGTGCCAGCAGCTTAGAGAGATACAGGTCCCAGTACTTC. Translated: CASSLERYRSQYF.

This clone was counted a few times. The gene calls are TRBV27 and TRBJ1-3, with 7 nucleotides matching TRBD1. Germline lookup yields CDR1 MNHEY and CDR2 SMNVEV (reference sequence). V was pared by 5 bases and J by 2 bases, with 3 bases of the junction left unmatched. The CDR3 contains 14 residues. The CDR3: CASSRQGTGNTIYF. As DNA, the CDR3 is TGTGCCAGCAGTCGACAGGGAACTGGAAACACCATATATTTT.

The chain has TRBV7-8 and TRBJ2-2; tentative D call: TRBD1 (6 bases). The CDR3 consists of 16 residues. Trimming removed 5 bases at V and 0 bases at J, with 13 bases between. Germline CDR1 is SGHVS and CDR2 is FQNEAQ. The CDR3 DNA follows: TGTGCCAGCAGCGCCAGACAGGTGACGAACACCGGGGAGCTGTTTTTT. Encoded protein: CASSARQVTNTGELFF. Based on the CDR3 plus reference TRBV7-8 and TRBJ2-2, the full variable domain is GAGVSQSPRYKVAKRGQDVALRCDPISGHVSLFWYQQALGQGPEFLTYFQNEAQLDKSGLPSDRFFAERPEGSVSTLKIQRTQQEDSAVYLCASSARQVTNTGELFFGEGSRLTVL.

Here the CDR3 reads CASSLRGVDTQYF. CDR3 nucleotide sequence: TGTGCCAGCAGCTTACGGGGGGTAGATACGCAGTATTTT. V usage is TRBV7-6 and J usage is TRBJ2-3; 7 bases map to TRBD2. J gave up 5 bases and V 2 bases, and 1 base lay outside the gene matches. CDR3 length equals 13 residues. Germline V gives CDR1 SGHVS, CDR2 FNYEAQ.

The chain joins TRBV7-8 to TRBJ2-7; TRBD1 agrees at 8 bases. The J segment lost 0 bases and the V segment lost 5 bases, leaving 6 bases of the junction unmatched. Per the germline V gene, CDR1 is SGHVS and CDR2 is FQNEAQ. CDR3 length: 15 residues. The CDR3: CASSPSDRDSYEQYF. In DNA form, the CDR3 reads TGTGCCAGCAGCCCCTCGGACAGGGACTCCTACGAGCAGTACTTC.

The chain has TRBV30 and TRBJ2-7; D gene uncertain. The CDR3 runs 13 residues. V lost 2 bases and J 3 bases, leaving 11 bases between the germline ends. The germline V gene has CDR1 GTSNPN and CDR2 SVGIG (reference sequence). For the CDR3, the DNA is TGTGCCTGGAGTATGGGCATAGGCTACGAGCAGTACTTC. Protein product: CAWSMGIGYEQYF. Combining the CDR3 with reference TRBV30 and TRBJ2-7 gives the whole variable domain SQTIHQWPATLVQPVGSPLSLECTVEGTSNPNLYWYRQAAGRGLQLLFYSVGIGQISSEVPQNLSASRPQDRQFILSSKKLLLSDSGFYLCAWSMGIGYEQYFGPGTRLTVT.

This clone was seen a handful of times. This chain joins TRBV18 and TRBJ1-1, with a weak D call TRBD1 (5 bases). V was trimmed by 5 bases and J by 1 base, leaving 8 bases between them. CDR3 length equals 13 residues. The germline V gene encodes CDR1 KGHSH and CDR2 LQKENI. DNA for the CDR3: TGTGCCAGCTCAGAGGACAAGAACACTGAAGCTTTCTTT. Amino acid sequence: CASSEDKNTEAFF.

The chain carries TRBV7-9 and TRBJ2-3; 7 positions match TRBD2. The junction had 9 bases not matched to a gene; V was cut back by 5 bases and J by 4 bases. Germline values: CDR1 SEHNR, CDR2 FQNEAQ (reference sequence). The length of the CDR3 is 15 residues. CDR3 protein: CASSPQAGRSDTQYF. CDR3 in DNA: TGTGCCAGCAGCCCCCAAGCGGGGAGGTCAGATACGCAGTATTTT.

The table lists this clone with a count of one. The gene calls are TRBV5-4 and TRBJ2-3, with TRBD1 matching 7 bases. Losses at the gene ends were 0 bases for V and 4 bases for J; bases not matched to a gene: 5. Germline CDR1 is SGHNT and CDR2 is YYREEE (reference sequence). This CDR3 has 15 amino acids. DNA of the CDR3: TGTGCCAGCAGCTTGGAGGGGGCTGGGGCAGATACGCAGTATTTT. It codes for CASSLEGAGADTQYF. The variable domain in full, completed from reference TRBV5-4 and TRBJ2-3, reads ETGVTQSPTHLIKTRGQQVTLRCSSQSGHNTVSWYQQALGQGPQFIFQYYREEENGRGNFPPRFSGLQFPNYSSELNVNALELDDSALYLCASSLEGAGADTQYFGPGTRLTVL.

The CDR3 DNA is TGCGCCAGCAGGATCCAGACAGGGATCTACGAGCAGTACTTC. It specifies CASRIQTGIYEQYF. The genes are TRBV5-1 and TRBJ2-7; TRBD1 aligns across 7 bases. This CDR3 is built from 14 residues. The germline CDR1 and CDR2 sequences are SGHRS and YFSETQ. V was pared by 5 bases and J by 3 bases, with 8 bases of the junction left unmatched.

This clone showed up just once. V gene TRBV5-4 combines with J gene TRBJ2-5; possibly TRBD1 for D (6 bases). This CDR3 is 14 amino acids long. CDR1 and CDR2 (germline): SGHNT, YYREEE (reference sequence). V gave up 1 base and J gave up 5 bases, with 12 bases separating them. Here the CDR3 DNA reads TGTGCCAGCAGCTTGTCAGGGGTGATTGAGACCCAGTACTTC. This gives the protein CASSLSGVIETQYF.

The V gene is TRBV28, the J gene TRBJ1-5, with TRBD1 identical over 7 bases. The J segment lost 1 base and the V segment lost 2 bases, leaving 2 bases of the junction unmatched. Germline V gene lookup returns CDR1 MDHEN and CDR2 SYDVKM. CDR3 length: 15 amino acids. Written as DNA, the CDR3 is TGTGCCAGCAGTTTAAAGGGACAGAGCAATCAGCCCCAGCATTTT. This sequence encodes CASSLKGQSNQPQHF. The whole variable domain, remainder taken from reference TRBV28 and TRBJ1-5, is DVKVTQSSRYLVKRTGEKVFLECVQDMDHENMFWYRQDPGLGLRLIYFSYDVKMKEKGDIPEGYSVSREKKERFSLILESASTNQTSMYLCASSLKGQSNQPQHFGDGTRLSIL.

The chain couples TRBV10-2 to TRBJ2-3; 11 positions agree with TRBD2. This CDR3 spans 15 amino acids. V lost 3 bases to trimming and J lost 8 bases; unmatched junction nucleotides: 7. Per the germline V gene, CDR1 is WSHSY and CDR2 is SAAADI. CDR3 nucleotides: TGCGCCAGCAGTGAAAGTAGCGGGGGGGCTGGTACGCAGTATTTT. Its translation is CASSESSGGAGTQYF.

The chain links TRBV5-1 to TRBJ2-7; D not resolved. The germline V gene has CDR1 SGHRS and CDR2 YFSETQ. The CDR3 has 14 amino acids. Trimming stripped 4 bases from V and 2 bases from J, with 13 bases between. The DNA for the CDR3 is TGCGCCAGCAGCGAACAAGCTAGTGCCTACGAGCAGTACTTC. It encodes CASSEQASAYEQYF.